This TCR beta chain was recorded in a study of radiation and T cells in renal cell carcinoma. Study results and caveats: Baseline intratumoral clonotype presence is unknown without pretreatment biopsies. Top tumor clonotypes rose in blood 2 weeks post-radiation, then contracted.

CDR3 length equals 15 residues. The germline V and J ends were trimmed by 4 bases and 0 bases, with 13 bases remaining between them. CDR1 and CDR2 from the germline V gene are MNHNS and SASEGT. Comments on this clone: Its antigen is as yet unknown.

TCRdb's table, derived via immunoSEQ multiplex PCR, lists solely in-frame clones and lacks some. The top ten clones hold 3.5% to 5% of a sample with about 160,000 clones, about 88% of them seen once. The time point was: baseline pretreatment blood. Stated treatment: 15 Gy SBRT to primary tumor, nephrectomy 4 weeks later. The tumor was a clear cell renal cell carcinoma. The chain couples TRBV6-1 to TRBJ2-7; TRBD1 might be the D (5 bases). The material sequenced was blood, taken from a patient whose treatment included radiotherapy and nephrectomy. The receptor was isolated from a woman aged 70-85 years with renal cell carcinoma. DNA for the CDR3: TGTGCCAGCAGTGTGAACCTTAGGGGCTCCTACGAGCAGTACTTC. Protein: CASSVNLRGSYEQYF.